This TCR beta chain was captured in a study of blood T cell repertoires in COVID-19. Study as a whole: From the United States, Italy and Spain came samples of acute and convalescent COVID-19.

As handled by the study authors: How many nucleated cells were present was estimated from reference gene primer amplification. The method was immunoSEQ multiplex PCR; TCRdb's version includes in-frame clones alone and lacks a portion of them. V, J and clone size are taken as reported in that table, and D and trimming were inferred from the DNA itself. Altogether about 97,000 clones are present, around 93% being singletons, with the ten largest covering 17%. Germline trimming cut 4 bases from V and 1 base from J; bases unmatched to any gene: 12. The CDR3 sequence is 18 residues long. The germline CDR1 and CDR2 sequences are SGHRS and YFSETQ.

The rearrangement joins TRBV5-1 to TRBJ1-4; 8 bases are a match to TRBD1. The sequence was collected from a man over 45 with acute or convalescent COVID-19. The sequencing input was peripheral blood. Here the CDR3 reads CASSLRGQGQGTNEKLFF. DNA for the CDR3: TGCGCCAGCAGCCTGAGAGGACAGGGTCAGGGAACTAATGAAAAACTGTTTTTT.